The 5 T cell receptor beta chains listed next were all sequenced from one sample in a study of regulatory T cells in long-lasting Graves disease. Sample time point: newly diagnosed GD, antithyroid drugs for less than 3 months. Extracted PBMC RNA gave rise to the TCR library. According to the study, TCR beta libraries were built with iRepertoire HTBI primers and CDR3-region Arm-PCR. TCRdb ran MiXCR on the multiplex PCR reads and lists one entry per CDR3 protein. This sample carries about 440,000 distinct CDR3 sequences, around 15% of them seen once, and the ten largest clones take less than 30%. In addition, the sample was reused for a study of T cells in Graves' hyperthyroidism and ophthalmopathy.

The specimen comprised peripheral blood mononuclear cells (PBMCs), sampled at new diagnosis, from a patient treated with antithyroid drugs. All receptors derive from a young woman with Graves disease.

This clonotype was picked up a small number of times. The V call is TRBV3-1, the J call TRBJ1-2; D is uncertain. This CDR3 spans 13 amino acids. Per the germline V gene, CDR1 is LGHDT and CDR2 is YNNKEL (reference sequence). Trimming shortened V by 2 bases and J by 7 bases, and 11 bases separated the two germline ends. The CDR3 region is CASSQFLTGGYTF. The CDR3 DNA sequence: TGTGCCAGCAGCCAATTTTTGACGGGTGGCTACACCTTC.

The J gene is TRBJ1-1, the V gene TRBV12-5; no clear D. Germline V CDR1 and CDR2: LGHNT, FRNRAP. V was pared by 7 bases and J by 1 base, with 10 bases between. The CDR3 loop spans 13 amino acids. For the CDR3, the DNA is TGTGCTAGTGTTATGACGGGGAACACTGAAGCTTTCTTT. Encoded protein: CASVMTGNTEAFF.

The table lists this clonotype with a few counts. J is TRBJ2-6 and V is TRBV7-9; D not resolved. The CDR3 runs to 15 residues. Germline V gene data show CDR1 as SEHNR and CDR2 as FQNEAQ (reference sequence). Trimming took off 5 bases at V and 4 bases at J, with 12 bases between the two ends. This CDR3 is CASSTQPLGANVLTF. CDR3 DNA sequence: TGTGCCAGCAGCACTCAGCCGCTCGGGGCCAACGTCCTGACTTTC.

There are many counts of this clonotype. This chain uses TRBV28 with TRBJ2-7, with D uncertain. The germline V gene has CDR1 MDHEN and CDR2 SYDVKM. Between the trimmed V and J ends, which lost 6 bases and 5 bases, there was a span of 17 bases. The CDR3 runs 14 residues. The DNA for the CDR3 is TGTGCCAGCAGGCCCCCAGGTCCTTACCACGAGCAGTACTTC. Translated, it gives CASRPPGPYHEQYF.

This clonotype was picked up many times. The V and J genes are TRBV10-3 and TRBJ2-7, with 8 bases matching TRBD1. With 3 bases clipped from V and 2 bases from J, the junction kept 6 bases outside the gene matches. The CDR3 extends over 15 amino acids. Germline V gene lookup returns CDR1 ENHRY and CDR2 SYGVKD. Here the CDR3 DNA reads TGTGCCATCAGTGACCCGACAGGGGCCACCTACGAGCAGTACTTC. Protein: CAISDPTGATYEQYF.